This passage covers 14 T cell receptor beta chains from one sample sequenced in a study of blood T cells in healthy people across ages. Alongside a J-beta primer mix, a sample-barcoded 5' primer served in a second PCR lasting about 7 to 12 cycles. TCRdb re-analysed the 5' RACE reads in MiXCR, keeping a single row per CDR3 protein. The data contain fewer than 800,000 distinct CDR3 sequences, roughly 25% of them singletons. These data were likewise used in another study, on T cells of mothers and their children.

The specimen was blood. These receptors originate from a boy younger than 18 in good health.

The CDR3, as DNA: TGTGCCAGCTCACCAAGGGGTTACACTGAAGCTTTCTTT. Translated, it gives CASSPRGYTEAFF. This chain uses TRBV18 with TRBJ1-1; possibly TRBD1 for D (5 bases). V gave up 2 bases and J gave up 3 bases, with 7 bases separating them. The CDR3 is 13 amino acids. The germline CDR1 and CDR2 sequences are KGHSH and LQKENI. Combining the CDR3 with reference TRBV18 and TRBJ1-1 gives the whole variable domain NAGVMQNPRHLVRRRGQEARLRCSPMKGHSHVYWYRQLPEEGLKFMVYLQKENIIDESGMPKERFSAEFPKEGPSILRIQQVVRGDSAAYFCASSPRGYTEAFFGQGTRLTVV.

This clonotype is a singleton in its sample. The V gene is TRBV12-3 or TRBV12-4, the J gene TRBJ1-4; 7 bases are shared with TRBD1. With V trimmed by 3 bases and J by 6 bases, 7 bases remained unmatched. This CDR3 comprises 15 residues. Here the CDR3 reads CASSFGSGGDEKLFF. CDR3 coding DNA: TGTGCCAGCAGTTTTGGTTCAGGGGGTGATGAAAAACTGTTTTTT.

Only a few counts were recorded for this clonotype. Its ends do not fully match the called genes, so a read error is possible. This chain links TRBV20-1 with TRBJ1-5; D remains ambiguous. The CDR3 is 12 amino acids. Germline-derived CDR1 and CDR2 are DFQATT and SNEGSKA (reference sequence). CDR3 nucleotides: TGCAGTGCTAGAGATAGCTATCAGCCCCAGCATTTT. This translates into CSARDSYQPQHF.

The chain couples TRBV6-1 to TRBJ2-1; weak D call: TRBD2 (5 bases). This CDR3 region has 12 residues. Germline V gene lookup returns CDR1 MNHNS and CDR2 SASEGT. V was cut by 2 bases and J by 8 bases, with 7 bases left in between. The CDR3 sequence is CASSELEDEQFF. In DNA form, the CDR3 reads TGTGCCAGCAGTGAACTGGAGGATGAGCAGTTCTTC.

This clonotype was recorded a few times. This chain uses TRBV2 with TRBJ2-1; D is ambiguous. The CDR3 loop spans 10 amino acids. The germline CDR1 and CDR2 sequences are SNHLY and FYNNEI. Trimming left V 8 bases short and J 9 bases short, with 8 bases between. CDR3 DNA: TGTGCCAGCGGGGTTAGTGAGCAGTTCTTC. Translation: CASGVSEQFF. Together with reference TRBV2 and TRBJ2-1, the CDR3 gives the full variable domain: EPEVTQTPSHQVTQMGQEVILRCVPISNHLYFYWYRQILGQKVEFLVSFYNNEISEKSEIFDDQFSVERPDGSNFTLKIRSTKLEDSAMYFCASGVSEQFFGPGTRLTVL.

In its sample, this clonotype was seen a few times. This chain uses TRBV7-2 with TRBJ1-2; no reliable D call. Per the germline V gene, CDR1 is SGHTA and CDR2 is FQGNSA. Between the trimmed V and J ends, which lost 2 bases and 7 bases, there was a span of 8 bases. The length of the CDR3 is 12 residues. The CDR3 DNA follows: TGTGCCAGCAGCTTAACCGTAGGTGGCTACACCTTC. It codes for CASSLTVGGYTF.

This clonotype has only a few counts. This chain joins TRBV7-3 and TRBJ2-1; D is undetermined. The germline V and J ends were trimmed by 4 bases and 5 bases, with 9 bases remaining between them. The CDR3 sequence is 13 residues long. The germline V gene encodes CDR1 SGHTA and CDR2 FQGTGA. CDR3 nucleotide sequence: TGTGCCAGCAGCTCCCCCTTTGACAATGAGCAGTTCTTC. Translation gives CASSSPFDNEQFF.

This clonotype was seen more than once but under ten times. The rearrangement uses TRBV14 and TRBJ2-1; 12 nucleotides align to TRBD1. The end of the DNA aligns better with TRBJ2-7, so the J call may be wrong. This CDR3 has 18 residues. CDR1 is SGHDN and CDR2 is FVKESK in the germline V gene. CDR3 DNA sequence: TGTGCCAGCAGCCAACTCCTGGGACAGGGGGCTCGTCTTCACGAGCAGTACTTC. Its protein product is CASSQLLGQGARLHEQYF.

This clonotype was recorded a few times. The chain joins TRBV4-2 to TRBJ2-1; 8 nucleotides match TRBD2. This CDR3 has 18 amino acids. CDR1 and CDR2 (germline): LGHNA, YNFKEQ. Trimming removed 4 bases from V and 5 bases from J; junction bases left unmatched: 16. CDR3 in amino acids: CASSPLLTGGMGDNEQFF. In nucleotides, the CDR3 is TGTGCCAGCAGCCCACTTCTAACGGGGGGGATGGGAGACAATGAGCAGTTCTTC.

This clonotype appeared a few times. The CDR3 region is CASSLDRELNTEAFF. The CDR3 bases are TGTGCCAGCAGTCTTGACAGGGAGTTGAACACTGAAGCTTTCTTT. The chain couples TRBV6-5 to TRBJ1-1, with 7 bases that match TRBD1. With V trimmed by 5 bases and J by 0 bases, 6 bases remained unmatched. The length of the CDR3 is 15 residues. The germline gives CDR1 MNHEY, CDR2 SVGAGI.

J is TRBJ2-4 and V is TRBV7-2; D gene uncertain. The V and J ends lost 3 bases and 2 bases respectively, with 8 bases between them. The germline CDR1 and CDR2 sequences are SGHTA and FQGNSA. This CDR3 region has 14 residues. The CDR3 bases are TGTGCCAGCAGCTTGGGTCGTACCAAAAACATTCAGTACTTC. Translated, it gives CASSLGRTKNIQYF.

This clonotype was counted between two and nine times. The rearrangement links TRBV6-6 to TRBJ2-5; 10 bases map to TRBD2. The CDR3 totals 18 residues. Germline V gene data show CDR1 as MNHNY and CDR2 as SVGAGI (reference sequence). Losses at the gene ends were 0 bases for V and 4 bases for J; bases not matched to a gene: 11. DNA for the CDR3: TGTGCCAGCAGTTACTCGAGAGGTAGCGGGGGGCGAACAGAGACCCAGTACTTC. Encoded protein: CASSYSRGSGGRTETQYF.

Worth noting for this clonotype: At one end the junction does not follow the germline gene, possibly because of a read error. This chain links TRBV29-1 with TRBJ2-5; D may correspond to TRBD1 or TRBD2 (6 bases each). CDR3 size: 13 residues. Germline V gene sequence: CDR1 SQVTM, CDR2 ANQGSEA. Here the CDR3 reads CSAEGGGQETQYF. In DNA form, the CDR3 reads TGCAGCGCTGAAGGGGGAGGTCAAGAGACCCAGTACTTC.

V gene TRBV6-2 or TRBV6-3 combines with J gene TRBJ2-1; either TRBD1 or TRBD2 may supply D (5 bases each). Germline CDR1 MNHEY, CDR2 SVGEGT. With 5 bases removed from V and 5 bases from J, the gap between germline ends came to 16 bases. The CDR3 totals 15 residues. The CDR3 protein is CASSGLVLGDNEQFF. As DNA, the CDR3 is TGTGCCAGCAGTGGCCTCGTTTTGGGGGACAATGAGCAGTTCTTC.